What follows are 28 T cell receptor beta chains derived from one specimen sequenced in a study of T cell changes during pregnancy in multiple sclerosis (dated by TCRdb to between 2017 and 2020). Libraries were made using the immunoSEQ multiplex PCR assay. TCRdb re-hosts the immuneACCESS table, in-frame sequences only. Its copies lack some clones; in the studies checked, an unresolved V gene accounts for under half of them, and the cause for the rest is not known. For this sample there are 20,000 to 30,000 clones; around 86% appear just once. The ten largest clones take up under 1.1% of the sample. The sequencing used CD4+ T cells from peripheral blood mononuclear cells, collected in the second trimester of pregnancy. Source of these receptors: a female donor in good health, enrolled as a control in a pregnancy study.

V is TRBV18 and J is TRBJ1-6; a possible D gene is TRBD1 (5 bases). The germline V gene encodes CDR1 KGHSH and CDR2 LQKENI. Trimming took off 2 bases at V and 7 bases at J, with 9 bases between the two ends. The CDR3 totals 14 residues. CDR3 sequence (DNA): TGTGCCAGCTCACCAGTCGGGGGAAATTCACCCCTCCACTTT. Protein product: CASSPVGGNSPLHF.

The rearrangement uses TRBV21-1 and TRBJ1-5; the table's D gene call, TRBD1, was not cross checked with the DNA. TRBV21-1 is flagged as a pseudogene. This CDR3 has 15 amino acids. In DNA form, the CDR3 reads TGTGCCAGCAGCGACGGGACAGACTACAATCAGCCCCAGCATTTT. This sequence encodes CASSDGTDYNQPQHF.

The genes are TRBV5-1 and TRBJ2-3, with TRBD2 matching over 10 bases. The CDR3 is 15 amino acids. Germline CDR1 SGHRS, CDR2 YFSETQ. J gave up 6 bases and V 7 bases, and 11 bases lay outside the gene matches. CDR3 sequence: CASLPAGGPGDTQYF. The CDR3 coding sequence is TGCGCCAGCCTCCCAGCGGGAGGGCCTGGGGATACGCAGTATTTT. The full variable domain, its missing parts supplied by reference TRBV5-1 and TRBJ2-3, is KAGVTQTPRYLIKTRGQQVTLSCSPISGHRSVSWYQQTPGQGLQFLFEYFSETQRNKGNFPGRFSGRQFSNSRSEMNVSTLELGDSALYLCASLPAGGPGDTQYFGPGTRLTVL.

V gene TRBV7-8 combines with J gene TRBJ2-7; 8 bases are a match to TRBD2. The CDR3 totals 16 residues. From germline, CDR1 is SGHVS and CDR2 FQNEAQ. Losses at the gene ends were 5 bases for V and 4 bases for J; bases not matched to a gene: 13. The CDR3 nucleotides read TGTGCCAGCAGCCGGAACCGACTAGCGAGGCTGTACGAGCAGTACTTC. Its translation is CASSRNRLARLYEQYF.

This clone has more than one count but fewer than ten. V gene TRBV29-1 combines with J gene TRBJ2-1; 11 nucleotides line up with TRBD2. The J segment lost 9 bases and the V segment lost 6 bases, leaving 10 bases of the junction unmatched. The CDR3 spans 14 residues. The germline gives CDR1 SQVTM, CDR2 ANQGSEA. CDR3 loop: CSVKTSGVGGEQFF. CDR3 DNA: TGCAGCGTGAAGACTAGCGGGGTAGGTGGTGAGCAGTTCTTC.

V and J are TRBV7-2 and TRBJ1-6, with D possibly matching TRBD1 (5 bases). There are 14 residues in the CDR3. CDR1 SGHTA and CDR2 FQGNSA come from the germline V gene. V shed 10 bases and J shed 4 bases, with 14 bases lying between them. CDR3 region: CAMGLRGYNSPLHF. CDR3 nucleotide sequence: TGTGCCATGGGTCTGCGGGGGTATAATTCACCCCTCCACTTT.

The V gene is TRBV6-5, the J gene TRBJ1-6; D unresolved. The germline gives CDR1 MNHEY, CDR2 SVGAGI. The length of the CDR3 is 14 residues. The V and J ends lost 7 bases and 5 bases respectively, with 12 bases between them. The CDR3 region is CASTRGVDNSPLHF. Here the CDR3 DNA reads TGTGCCAGCACCCGGGGAGTCGATAATTCACCCCTCCACTTT.

The chain combines TRBV7-6 with TRBJ2-6; D is uncertain. Germline CDR1 reads SGHVS; CDR2 reads FNYEAQ. The CDR3 sequence is 16 residues long. The V end was cut by 2 bases, the J end by 0 bases, with 8 bases between. The CDR3 is CASSLSSLSGANVLTF. Here the CDR3 DNA reads TGTGCCAGCAGCTTATCGTCCCTCTCTGGGGCCAACGTCCTGACTTTC.

This chain uses TRBV28 with TRBJ2-7; D may be TRBD1 (6 bases). The germline CDR1 and CDR2 sequences are MDHEN and SYDVKM. The CDR3 is 13 amino acids. V was shortened by 9 bases and J by 2 bases, with 14 bases between the two germline ends. CDR3 amino acids: CASRRGGAYEQYF. As DNA, the CDR3 is TGTGCCAGTCGAAGAGGGGGAGCCTACGAGCAGTACTTC.

The J gene is TRBJ2-7, the V gene TRBV7-3; 8 bases line up with TRBD1. The germline V gene has CDR1 SGHTA and CDR2 FQGTGA. The CDR3 extends over 16 amino acids. V shed 5 bases, J shed 0 bases, and the junction held 9 bases outside the gene matches. DNA of the CDR3: TGTGCCAGCAGCCCAGGGGCAGGGGGCGGCTCCTACGAGCAGTACTTC. It specifies CASSPGAGGGSYEQYF.

This clone has a handful of counts. The rearrangement uses TRBV5-6 and TRBJ1-1; TRBD1 is a possible D gene (6 bases). Trimming took 0 bases from V and 1 from J, leaving 7 bases between them. CDR1 SGHDT and CDR2 YYEEEE come from the germline V gene. The CDR3 extends over 14 amino acids. CDR3 in amino acids: CASSLAGENTEAFF. The CDR3, as DNA: TGTGCCAGCAGCTTGGCAGGGGAGAACACTGAAGCTTTCTTT.

The CDR3 nucleotides read TGTGCCTGGAGCTCCGGGACTGGATGGTACGAGCAGTACTTC. It is translated as CAWSSGTGWYEQYF. The chain joins TRBV30 to TRBJ2-7; D is possibly TRBD2 (6 bases). This CDR3 comprises 14 residues. Trimming removed 3 bases from V and 4 bases from J, with 16 bases in between. Per the germline V gene, CDR1 is GTSNPN and CDR2 is SVGIG (reference sequence).

The chain joins TRBV28 to TRBJ2-1; 8 bases align to TRBD1. Germline trimming cut 2 bases from V and 4 bases from J; bases unmatched to any gene: 7. The CDR3 is 16 amino acids. Looked up from germline, CDR1 is MDHEN and CDR2 is SYDVKM. CDR3: CASSLRRDRLYNEQFF. The CDR3 DNA is TGTGCCAGCAGTTTAAGGCGGGACAGGCTATACAATGAGCAGTTCTTC. Using reference TRBV28 and TRBJ2-1 for the parts outside the CDR3, the full variable domain is DVKVTQSSRYLVKRTGEKVFLECVQDMDHENMFWYRQDPGLGLRLIYFSYDVKMKEKGDIPEGYSVSREKKERFSLILESASTNQTSMYLCASSLRRDRLYNEQFFGPGTRLTVL.

This chain links TRBV19 with TRBJ1-6; 9 bases agree with TRBD1. CDR1 and CDR2 from the germline V gene are LNHDA and SQIVND (reference sequence). V lost 7 bases, J lost 9 bases, and 10 bases stayed unmatched. The CDR3 sequence is 15 residues long. CDR3 protein: CASKGLGQGSSPLHF. The DNA for the CDR3 is TGTGCCAGTAAAGGTCTAGGACAGGGGAGTTCACCCCTCCACTTT. Complete variable domain (other parts from reference TRBV19 and TRBJ1-6): DGGITQSPKYLFRKEGQNVTLSCEQNLNHDAMYWYRQDPGQGLRLIYYSQIVNDFQKGDIAEGYSVSREKKESFPLTVTSAQKNPTAFYLCASKGLGQGSSPLHFGNGTRLTVT.

The chain uses TRBV6-1 and TRBJ2-7; D remains ambiguous. V gave up 1 base and J gave up 0 bases, with 10 bases separating them. Germline CDR1 is MNHNS and CDR2 is SASEGT. The CDR3 loop spans 15 amino acids. DNA for the CDR3: TGTGCCAGCAGTGAAGTCCTTGGCTCCTCCTACGAGCAGTACTTC. Protein product: CASSEVLGSSYEQYF.

The chain recombines TRBV11-3 with TRBJ2-5, with 8 positions matching TRBD2. V dropped 4 bases and J dropped 4; count of bases not matched to a gene: 11. Germline CDR1 and CDR2: SGHNT and YENEEA. The CDR3 is 16 amino acids. The CDR3 is CASSCREGSYGETQYF. CDR3 nucleotides: TGTGCCAGCAGCTGCCGGGAGGGGTCTTACGGAGAGACCCAGTACTTC.

V and J are TRBV5-6 and TRBJ2-7, with 11 nucleotides matching TRBD2. J gave up 4 bases and V 3 bases, and 6 bases lay outside the gene matches. CDR3 length: 15 residues. Germline V gene data show CDR1 as SGHDT and CDR2 as YYEEEE. The CDR3 sequence is CASSYSGRAEYEQYF. DNA of the CDR3: TGTGCCAGCAGCTATAGCGGGAGGGCCGAGTACGAGCAGTACTTC.

The chain couples TRBV6-5 to TRBJ2-3; tentatively, D is TRBD1 (6 bases). The CDR3 contains 14 residues. Trimming pared 6 bases from V and 2 bases from J, leaving 12 bases between. Germline-derived CDR1 and CDR2 are MNHEY and SVGAGI. The CDR3: CASSPGTNTDTQYF. For the CDR3, the DNA is TGTGCCAGCAGCCCCGGGACAAACACAGATACGCAGTATTTT.

The chain joins TRBV28 to TRBJ2-7, with unresolved D. The CDR3 is 12 amino acids. Per germline, CDR1 MDHEN and CDR2 SYDVKM. V was shortened by 4 bases and J by 4 bases, with 8 bases between the two germline ends. CDR3 bases: TGTGCCAGCAGTTCCAGGCGTTACGAGCAGTACTTC. This encodes CASSSRRYEQYF.

The J gene is TRBJ2-3, the V gene TRBV7-2; the match to TRBD2 covers 8 bases. Germline trimming cut 7 bases from V and 2 bases from J; bases unmatched to any gene: 8. The CDR3 length is 15 residues. Germline V lookup: CDR1 SGHTA, CDR2 FQGNSA. The CDR3 is CASTEPGGPTDTQYF. The CDR3 DNA follows: TGTGCCAGCACAGAACCGGGGGGGCCCACAGATACGCAGTATTTT.

The rearrangement uses TRBV7-9 and TRBJ1-4, with 7 nucleotides matching TRBD1. After removal of 5 bases from V and 5 bases from J, the junction contained 5 bases not matched to a gene. The CDR3 contains 14 residues. Germline V gene sequence: CDR1 SEHNR, CDR2 FQNEAQ (reference sequence). CDR3 in amino acids: CASSPTGVNEKLFF. In nucleotides, the CDR3 is TGTGCCAGCAGCCCAACAGGGGTAAATGAAAAACTGTTTTTT. Supplemented by reference TRBV7-9 and TRBJ1-4, the full variable domain reads DTGVSQNPRHKITKRGQNVTFRCDPISEHNRLYWYRQTLGQGPEFLTYFQNEAQLEKSRLLSDRFSAERPKGSFSTLEIQRTEQGDSAMYLCASSPTGVNEKLFFGSGTQLSVL.

The chain employs TRBV5-6 and TRBJ1-2, with 8 nucleotides matching TRBD1. This CDR3 region has 16 residues. In germline, CDR1 is SGHDT, CDR2 YYEEEE. Trimming took 2 bases from V and 5 from J; bases not matched to a gene: 11. In DNA form, the CDR3 reads TGTGCCAGCAGCTTCGCCGGGACAGGTCACCTGTATGGCTACACCTTC. Translated, it gives CASSFAGTGHLYGYTF.

The CDR3 region has the DNA TGTGCCAGCAGCTGGGGGCGGGGGAGGGAGACCCAGTACTTC. It translates to CASSWGRGRETQYF. The chain recombines TRBV5-5 with TRBJ2-5, with D perhaps TRBD2 (7 bases). V lost 3 bases to trimming and J lost 5 bases, with 14 bases between them. CDR1 and CDR2 from the germline V gene are SGHKS and YYEKEE (reference sequence). The length of the CDR3 is 14 residues.

This rearrangement joins TRBV6-6 to TRBJ1-5, with D unclear. Germline CDR1 is MNHNY and CDR2 is SVGAGI (reference sequence). The CDR3 totals 15 residues. Trimming stripped 3 bases from V and 8 bases from J, with 17 bases between. This CDR3 is CASSYPLALREPQHF. Written as DNA, the CDR3 is TGTGCCAGCAGTTATCCGCTGGCGCTTCGGGAGCCCCAGCATTTT.

The chain couples TRBV2 to TRBJ2-1; 8 nucleotides line up with TRBD2. Trimming removed 7 bases from V and 4 bases from J; junction bases left unmatched: 9. CDR3 length: 15 residues. Per germline, CDR1 SNHLY and CDR2 FYNNEI. The CDR3: CASTTGGGGYNEQFF. Here the CDR3 DNA reads TGTGCCAGCACCACGGGGGGGGGAGGTTACAATGAGCAGTTCTTC.

The gene calls are TRBV19 and TRBJ1-1; D perhaps matches TRBD1 (6 bases). Between the trimmed V and J ends, which lost 6 bases and 10 bases, there was a span of 30 bases. Germline V gene sequence: CDR1 LNHDA, CDR2 SQIVND (reference sequence). This CDR3 spans 17 amino acids. The CDR3 reads CASRPARGAQGRVVAFF. The CDR3 DNA sequence: TGTGCCAGTAGACCGGCCCGGGGGGCCCAGGGAAGGGTAGTAGCTTTCTTT.

The rearrangement joins TRBV7-2 to TRBJ1-6; 8 nucleotides match TRBD1. Germline V gene lookup returns CDR1 SGHTA and CDR2 FQGNSA. V was clipped by 5 bases and J by 5 bases; unmatched bases: 2. This CDR3 is 14 amino acids long. For the CDR3, the DNA is TGTGCCAGCAGCCTGACAGGGGATAATTCACCCCTCCACTTT. Amino acid sequence: CASSLTGDNSPLHF.

This clone was seen only once. This sequence joins TRBV30 and TRBJ2-5; D possibly corresponds to TRBD2 (6 bases). Trimming shortened V by 4 bases and J by 2 bases, and 14 bases separated the two germline ends. The CDR3 totals 14 residues. CDR1 is GTSNPN, CDR2 SVGIG, per germline (reference sequence). The CDR3 coding sequence is TGTGCCTGGATTCAGCGGGCCAGGCAAGAGACCCAGTACTTC. It specifies CAWIQRARQETQYF.